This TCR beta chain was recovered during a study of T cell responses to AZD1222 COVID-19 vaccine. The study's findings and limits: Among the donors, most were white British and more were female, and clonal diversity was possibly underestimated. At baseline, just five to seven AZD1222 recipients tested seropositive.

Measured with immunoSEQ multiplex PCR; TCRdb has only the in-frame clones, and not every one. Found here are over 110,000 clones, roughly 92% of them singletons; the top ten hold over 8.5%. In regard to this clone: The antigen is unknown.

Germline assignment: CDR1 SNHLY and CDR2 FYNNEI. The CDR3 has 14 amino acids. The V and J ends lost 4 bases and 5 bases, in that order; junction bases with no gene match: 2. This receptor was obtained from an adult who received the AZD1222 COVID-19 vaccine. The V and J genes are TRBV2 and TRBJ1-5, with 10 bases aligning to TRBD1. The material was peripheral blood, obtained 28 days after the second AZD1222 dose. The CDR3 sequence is CASSAGQGHQPQHF. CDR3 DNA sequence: TGTGCCAGCAGTGCGGGACAGGGGCATCAGCCCCAGCATTTT.